This section outlines one T cell receptor (beta chain) sequence together with its context. Its antigen is undetermined. Trimming shortened V by 3 bases and J by 4 bases, and 12 bases separated the two germline ends. This CDR3 region has 13 residues. Germline CDR1 is SQVTM and CDR2 is ANQGSEA. This entry is derived from a study of human T cells and chemical hapten exposure. Study-wide findings and caveats: As the donors had alopecia, their immune response may differ from healthy people's.

Indicated time point: pre-sensitization, week 0. Documented treatment: therapeutic diphenylcyclopropenone sensitization with weekly scalp DPC. MiXCR was run by TCRdb on the RACE reads, yielding one entry per CDR3 protein. This table holds about 98,000 distinct CDR3 sequences, less than 14% found once. This specimen consisted of whole blood, obtained in connection with sensitization to the hapten diphenylcyclopropenone (DPC). The TCR originated in an older woman with alopecia areata. Some clones in this sample may be carry-over from other donors' samples. V usage is TRBV29-1 and J usage is TRBJ1-1; D not resolved. The chain's CDR3 is CSVERGVGTEAFF. The CDR3, as DNA: TGCAGCGTTGAGCGGGGAGTGGGCACTGAAGCTTTCTTT.